This entry lists 27 T cell receptor beta chains sequenced from one sample in a study of cytomegalovirus exposure and HLA in healthy donors. The primer mix had 60 Vbeta and 13 Jbeta primers. Sequenced by immunoSEQ multiplex PCR; TCRdb stores in-frame clones only, minus some. The data contain 80,000 to 100,000 clones, under 80% of them seen just once; the ten biggest clones take up under 8%. The material sequenced was PBMCs. These receptor sequences come from a man aged 50 to 60 in good health and CMV-seropositive.

The gene calls are TRBV2 and TRBJ2-5; possibly TRBD2 for D (7 bases). CDR1 is SNHLY, CDR2 FYNNEI, per germline. This CDR3 region has 13 residues. The CDR3 DNA is TGTGCGGAAGGGGGGGGCTGGGAAGAGACCCAGTACTTC. Translation: CAEGGGWEETQYF. Full variable domain (remainder filled in from reference TRBV2 and TRBJ2-5): EPEVTQTPSHQVTQMGQEVILRCVPISNHLYFYWYRQILGQKVEFLVSFYNNEISEKSEIFDDQFSVERPDGSNFTLKIRSTKLEDSAMYFCAEGGGWEETQYFGPGTRLLVL.

This clone showed up just once. This CDR3 reads CASSPGQGLGQPQHF. The CDR3 DNA sequence: TGTGCCAGCAGTCCCGGACAGGGGCTGGGGCAGCCCCAGCATTTT. This chain links TRBV2 with TRBJ1-5; 9 bases match TRBD1. The V gene's germline CDR1 is SNHLY and CDR2 FYNNEI. V was clipped by 5 bases and J by 7 bases; unmatched bases: 9. The CDR3 consists of 15 residues.

The rearrangement joins TRBV4-1 to TRBJ1-4, with no clear D. This CDR3 spans 17 amino acids. Trimming removed 0 bases from V and 2 bases from J, with 13 bases in between. Germline CDR1 MGHRA, CDR2 YSYEKL. The CDR3 sequence: CASSQEVDTATNEKLFF. As DNA, the CDR3 is TGCGCCAGCAGCCAAGAAGTTGACACCGCGACTAATGAAAAACTGTTTTTT.

The V gene is TRBV10-3, the J gene TRBJ2-1; D possibly corresponds to TRBD2 (6 bases). Per the germline V gene, CDR1 is ENHRY and CDR2 is SYGVKD. The length of the CDR3 is 14 residues. The germline V and J ends were trimmed by 4 bases and 5 bases, with 12 bases remaining between them. CDR3 in amino acids: CAISGLASDNEQFF. The CDR3 DNA sequence: TGTGCCATCAGTGGCCTAGCGAGTGACAATGAGCAGTTCTTC.

This rearrangement joins TRBV7-6 to TRBJ1-2, with TRBD1 matching 10 bases. In germline, CDR1 is SGHVS, CDR2 FNYEAQ. This CDR3 comprises 16 residues. With V trimmed by 3 bases and J by 7 bases, 11 bases remained unmatched. The CDR3 region is CASSLRVGQGEGGYTF. CDR3 coding DNA: TGTGCCAGCAGCTTGAGGGTCGGACAGGGGGAAGGTGGCTACACCTTC.

The chain employs TRBV5-1 and TRBJ2-7; a weak D match, TRBD2 (5 bases). This CDR3 spans 13 amino acids. V gave up 1 base and J gave up 1 base, with 6 bases separating them. Germline V CDR1 and CDR2: SGHRS, YFSETQ. The CDR3 is CASSLRGSYEQYF. In nucleotides, the CDR3 is TGCGCCAGCAGCTTGCGGGGTTCCTACGAGCAGTACTTC.

The chain links TRBV2 to TRBJ2-2; 7 nucleotides agree with TRBD1. This CDR3 comprises 14 residues. In germline, CDR1 is SNHLY, CDR2 FYNNEI. The trim removed 4 bases at V and 3 bases at J, leaving 2 bases unmatched. In DNA form, the CDR3 reads TGTGCCAGCAGTGGGACAGGTTACACCGGGGAGCTGTTTTTT. It codes for CASSGTGYTGELFF.

The J gene is TRBJ2-1, the V gene TRBV5-6; 9 bases agree with TRBD1. The CDR3 runs 14 residues. Germline values: CDR1 SGHDT, CDR2 YYEEEE. The junction had 7 bases not matched to a gene; V was cut back by 4 bases and J by 8 bases. This CDR3 reads CASSIQGALDEQFF. The DNA for the CDR3 is TGTGCCAGCAGCATACAGGGGGCGTTGGATGAGCAGTTCTTC. Supplemented by reference TRBV5-6 and TRBJ2-1, the full variable domain reads DAGVTQSPTHLIKTRGQQVTLRCSPKSGHDTVSWYQQALGQGPQFIFQYYEEEERQRGNFPDRFSGHQFPNYSSELNVNALLLGDSALYLCASSIQGALDEQFFGPGTRLTVL.

The rearrangement uses TRBV5-4 and TRBJ2-3, with D possibly TRBD1 on 5 matching bases. Germline V gene lookup returns CDR1 SGHNT and CDR2 YYREEE (reference sequence). The CDR3 has 14 amino acids. Trimming stripped 0 bases from V and 2 bases from J, with 7 bases between. CDR3 amino acids: CASSLGQLTDTQYF. CDR3 nucleotide sequence: TGTGCCAGCAGCTTGGGACAGCTCACAGATACGCAGTATTTT.

The chain combines TRBV7-9 with TRBJ1-1; tentative D call: TRBD1 (5 bases). Trimming took off 4 bases at V and 3 bases at J, with 12 bases between the two ends. The CDR3 is 14 residues long. Looked up from germline, CDR1 is SEHNR and CDR2 is FQNEAQ (reference sequence). CDR3 in DNA: TGTGCCAGCAGCTCTCACTTAGGGGACACTGAAGCTTTCTTT. This encodes CASSSHLGDTEAFF.

V gene TRBV7-9 combines with J gene TRBJ2-1; TRBD1 aligns across 10 bases. This CDR3 has 16 amino acids. Germline V gene sequence: CDR1 SEHNR, CDR2 FQNEAQ (reference sequence). Trimming cost V 5 bases and J 4 bases; bases outside gene matches: 8. The CDR3 region is CASSPLGQGKYNEQFF. The CDR3 region has the DNA TGTGCCAGCAGCCCCCTGGGACAGGGGAAATACAATGAGCAGTTCTTC. Variable domain in full (rest from reference TRBV7-9 and TRBJ2-1): DTGVSQNPRHKITKRGQNVTFRCDPISEHNRLYWYRQTLGQGPEFLTYFQNEAQLEKSRLLSDRFSAERPKGSFSTLEIQRTEQGDSAMYLCASSPLGQGKYNEQFFGPGTRLTVL.

This clone has only one observation. CDR3 nucleotide sequence: TGTGCCAGCAGTCTAGCGGGGGGCTTAGATACGCAGTATTTT. Its translation: CASSLAGGLDTQYF. V gene TRBV27 combines with J gene TRBJ2-3; 11 bases fit TRBD2. Germline V CDR1 and CDR2: MNHEY, SMNVEV (reference sequence). CDR3 length: 14 residues. J was trimmed by 5 bases and V by 5 bases; bases with no gene match: 3.

The chain couples TRBV5-6 to TRBJ2-7; perhaps TRBD2 as D (6 bases). This CDR3 is 12 amino acids long. With 4 bases removed from V and 4 bases from J, the gap between germline ends came to 9 bases. Germline CDR1 reads SGHDT; CDR2 reads YYEEEE. CDR3 amino acids: CASSRRGYEQYF. The CDR3 DNA sequence: TGTGCCAGCAGCCGACGGGGGTACGAGCAGTACTTC.

V and J are TRBV5-1 and TRBJ2-5; D is possibly TRBD1 (5 bases). CDR1 is SGHRS, CDR2 YFSETQ, per germline. This CDR3 has 14 residues. The V end was cut by 4 bases, the J end by 1 base, with 11 bases between. CDR3: CASSLAGIQETQYF. The CDR3 DNA sequence: TGCGCCAGCAGCCTTGCAGGGATCCAAGAGACCCAGTACTTC.

V is TRBV28 and J is TRBJ2-7; no definite D call. CDR1 is MDHEN and CDR2 is SYDVKM in the germline V gene. The CDR3 spans 11 residues. V was shortened by 5 bases and J by 3 bases, with 5 bases between the two germline ends. CDR3 in DNA: TGTGCCAGCAGTCCTCGCTACGAGCAGTACTTC. Residues: CASSPRYEQYF.

Of note for this clone: One end of the junction does not line up with germline, which may come from a read error. The V call is TRBV9, the J call TRBJ1-5, with 8 nucleotides matching TRBD1. CDR3 size: 16 residues. Germline values: CDR1 SGDLS, CDR2 YYNGEE. In DNA form, the CDR3 reads TGTGCCAGCAGTCCAGGACAGGGATTATCCGCTCAGCCCCAGAATTTT. Translating gives CASSPGQGLSAQPQNF.

The rearrangement joins TRBV5-6 to TRBJ1-6; D not certain. Germline lookup yields CDR1 SGHDT and CDR2 YYEEEE. Trimming stripped 1 base from V and 7 bases from J, with 9 bases between. The CDR3 is 14 residues long. The DNA of the CDR3 is TGTGCCAGCAGCTTGAGGCAGGCCAATTCACCCCTCCACTTT. Translated, it gives CASSLRQANSPLHF. The full variable domain, its missing parts supplied by reference TRBV5-6 and TRBJ1-6, is DAGVTQSPTHLIKTRGQQVTLRCSPKSGHDTVSWYQQALGQGPQFIFQYYEEEERQRGNFPDRFSGHQFPNYSSELNVNALLLGDSALYLCASSLRQANSPLHFGNGTRLTVT.

The chain links TRBV6-5 to TRBJ1-1; D might be TRBD1 (5 bases). CDR1 and CDR2 (germline): MNHEY, SVGAGI. V lost 8 bases to trimming and J lost 3 bases, with 10 bases between them. This CDR3 is 12 amino acids long. The CDR3 DNA reads TGTGCCAGCGCCCCGGGGGACACTGAAGCTTTCTTT. Residues: CASAPGDTEAFF.

The rearrangement uses TRBV7-3 and TRBJ2-7; 8 bases are shared with TRBD2. The CDR3 length is 15 residues. Germline values: CDR1 SGHTA, CDR2 FQGTGA. J was trimmed by 3 bases and V by 5 bases; bases with no gene match: 9. The CDR3 protein is CASSLGGGQIYEQYF. The CDR3 DNA reads as TGTGCCAGCAGCCTCGGCGGGGGGCAGATCTACGAGCAGTACTTC.

The chain joins TRBV7-6 to TRBJ1-5, with D tentatively TRBD1 (5 bases). Per the germline V gene, CDR1 is SGHVS and CDR2 is FNYEAQ. This CDR3 is 14 amino acids long. V was trimmed by 5 bases and J by 7 bases, leaving 15 bases between them. CDR3: CASSPDGGGQPQHF. CDR3 DNA: TGTGCCAGCAGCCCAGACGGGGGAGGCCAGCCCCAGCATTTT.

The J gene is TRBJ2-6, the V gene TRBV13, with 9 positions matching TRBD1. The CDR3 length is 18 residues. In germline, CDR1 is PRHDT, CDR2 FYEKMQ (reference sequence). The trim removed 5 bases at V and 2 bases at J, leaving 10 bases unmatched. Here the CDR3 DNA reads TGTGCCAGCAGCCCGCGACCGGGACAGGGTGCTGGGGCCAACGTCCTGACTTTC. Protein: CASSPRPGQGAGANVLTF. The variable domain in full, with the rest retrieved from reference TRBV13 and TRBJ2-6, is AAGVIQSPRHLIKEKRETATLKCYPIPRHDTVYWYQQGPGQDPQFLISFYEKMQSDKGSIPDRFSAQQFSDYHSELNMSSLELGDSALYFCASSPRPGQGAGANVLTFGAGSRLTVL.

This clone was detected only a few times. The chain combines TRBV28 with TRBJ1-2; 10 nucleotides match TRBD1. Germline CDR1 is MDHEN and CDR2 is SYDVKM. The J segment lost 4 bases and the V segment lost 1 base, leaving 3 bases of the junction unmatched. This CDR3 contains 15 residues. The CDR3: CASSLSTGGSYGYTF. The CDR3 DNA reads as TGTGCCAGCAGTTTATCGACAGGGGGCAGCTATGGCTACACCTTC.

The rearrangement links TRBV13 to TRBJ1-4; tentatively, D is TRBD1 (5 bases). CDR1 and CDR2 from the germline V gene are PRHDT and FYEKMQ (reference sequence). The CDR3 spans 11 residues. The V end lost 5 bases, the J end lost 7 bases, and 5 bases lay between the germline ends. CDR3 in DNA: TGTGCCAGCAGCACAGGTGAAAAACTGTTTTTT. Translated: CASSTGEKLFF.

This clone has a single count. The chain recombines TRBV28 with TRBJ1-3, with TRBD1 matching over 7 bases. V trimming: 6 bases; J trimming: 1 base; junction bases outside the gene matches: 18. This CDR3 is 19 amino acids long. Germline-derived CDR1 and CDR2 are MDHEN and SYDVKM. CDR3 nucleotide sequence: TGTGCCAGCAGATTTCCAAGTGGGGGGTCAGGGGGGTCTGGAAACACCATATATTTT. This gives the protein CASRFPSGGSGGSGNTIYF. Variable domain in full (rest from reference TRBV28 and TRBJ1-3): DVKVTQSSRYLVKRTGEKVFLECVQDMDHENMFWYRQDPGLGLRLIYFSYDVKMKEKGDIPEGYSVSREKKERFSLILESASTNQTSMYLCASRFPSGGSGGSGNTIYFGEGSWLTVV.

The chain carries TRBV28 and TRBJ2-7; possible D gene TRBD1, 6 bases. With 3 bases removed from V and 6 bases from J, the gap between germline ends came to 12 bases. Germline values: CDR1 MDHEN, CDR2 SYDVKM. The CDR3 extends over 13 amino acids. CDR3: CASSFTGQGEQYF. CDR3 DNA: TGTGCCAGCAGTTTCACAGGGCAAGGCGAGCAGTACTTC.

V gene TRBV5-1 combines with J gene TRBJ2-2; TRBD1 matches at 8 bases. V was clipped by 4 bases and J by 1 base; unmatched bases: 3. This CDR3 is built from 15 residues. CDR1 and CDR2 (germline): SGHRS, YFSETQ. The CDR3 reads CASSPDRGNTGELFF. CDR3 nucleotides: TGCGCCAGCAGCCCCGACAGGGGGAACACCGGGGAGCTGTTTTTT.

The V and J genes are TRBV4-3 and TRBJ1-2; D gene ambiguous. V lost 0 bases, J lost 8 bases, and 10 bases lay in between. Germline V gene data show CDR1 as LGHNA and CDR2 as YSLEER. This CDR3 spans 13 amino acids. CDR3 bases: TGCGCCAGCAGCCAAGATCAGGTGGGCGGCTACACCTTC. Its translation: CASSQDQVGGYTF.